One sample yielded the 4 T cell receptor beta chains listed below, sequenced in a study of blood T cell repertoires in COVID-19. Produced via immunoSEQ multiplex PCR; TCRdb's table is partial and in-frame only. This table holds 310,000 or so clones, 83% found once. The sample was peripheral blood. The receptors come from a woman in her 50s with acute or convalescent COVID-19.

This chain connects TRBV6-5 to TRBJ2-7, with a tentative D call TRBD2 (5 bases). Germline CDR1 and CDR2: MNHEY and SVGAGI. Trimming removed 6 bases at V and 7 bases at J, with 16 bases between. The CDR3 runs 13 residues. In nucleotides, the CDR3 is TGTGCCAGCAGCAGGACTCCCTCCTGGGAGCAGTACTTC. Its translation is CASSRTPSWEQYF.

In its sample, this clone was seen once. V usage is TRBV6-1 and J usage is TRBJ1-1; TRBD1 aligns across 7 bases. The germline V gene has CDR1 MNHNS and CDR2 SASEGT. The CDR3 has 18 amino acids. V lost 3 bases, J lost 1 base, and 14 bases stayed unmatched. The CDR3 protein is CASSDLAGGRLGNTEAFF. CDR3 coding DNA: TGTGCCAGCAGTGATCTGGCAGGGGGACGTTTGGGGAACACTGAAGCTTTCTTT.

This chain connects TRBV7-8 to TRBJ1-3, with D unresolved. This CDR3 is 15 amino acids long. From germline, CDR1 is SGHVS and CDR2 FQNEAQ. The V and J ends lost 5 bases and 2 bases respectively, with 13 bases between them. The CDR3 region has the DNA TGTGCCAGCAGCACACCTTTTAATCCTGGAAACACCATATATTTT. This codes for CASSTPFNPGNTIYF.

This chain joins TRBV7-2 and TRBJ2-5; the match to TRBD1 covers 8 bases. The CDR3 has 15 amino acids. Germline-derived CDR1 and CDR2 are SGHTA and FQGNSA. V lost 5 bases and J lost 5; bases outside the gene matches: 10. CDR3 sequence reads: CASSDDRGYQETQYF. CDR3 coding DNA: TGTGCCAGCAGCGACGACAGGGGATATCAGGAGACCCAGTACTTC.